This TCR beta chain appears in the sequencing data of a study of OX40 agonist ivuxolimab in advanced cancers. Study-wide results and limits: Among the lowest levels of clonal expansion were found in partial responders at 0.1-3.0 mg/kg.

For this clone: Its target is not known.

Blood sampling took place at baseline, cycle 4 day 1, and cycle 7 day 1. This table comes from immunoSEQ multiplex PCR, and its TCRdb copy is limited to in-frame clones, with some not included. The data show about 18,000 clones, about three quarters seen once. The receptor comes from an adult with an advanced solid tumor such as melanoma, head and neck, liver or kidney cancer. The sample was CD4+ or CD8+ T cells sorted from blood, taken in a trial of the OX40 agonist ivuxolimab.

The CDR3 region is CASSLGGTDTQYF. CDR3 nucleotide sequence: TGTGCCAGCAGCTTAGGCGGCACAGATACGCAGTATTTT. V gene TRBV7-9 combines with J gene TRBJ2-3; D is unresolved. This CDR3 spans 13 amino acids. V lost 1 base and J lost 1, with 3 bases in between. Germline values: CDR1 SEHNR, CDR2 FQNEAQ (reference sequence).